These T cell receptor beta chains were read from a single sample in a study of blood T cell repertoires in COVID-19. The method was immunoSEQ multiplex PCR; TCRdb's version includes in-frame clones alone and lacks a portion of them. This sample has under 150,000 clones, with around 84% found just once. The sequencing sample was made of peripheral blood. These TCRs come from a man in his forties or fifties with acute or convalescent COVID-19. Both conserved end residues are part of each CDR3. Only some rows state a clone size, as once, few, many or a class for expanded clones.

clone size	J gene	V gene	CDR3 protein
-	TRBJ2-1	TRBV4-1	CASSHRDEQFF
-	TRBJ1-2	TRBV20-1	CSASGAYGYTF
-	TRBJ1-2	TRBV27	CASSFSGGSIYGYTF
-	TRBJ1-4	TRBV30	CAWSVAGMDEKLFF
-	TRBJ2-2	TRBV9	CASSVELAVRTGELFF
-	TRBJ1-2	TRBV5-1	CASSEVEGKHGYTF
-	TRBJ1-2	TRBV12-2	CASRHSNYGYTF
once	TRBJ1-2	TRBV30	CAYTPNGLAGYTF
-	TRBJ2-7	TRBV7-6	CASSYNSGGGYEQYF
-	TRBJ2-1	TRBV18	CASSPPISSYNEQFF
-	TRBJ2-3	TRBV28	CASRALAGPDTQYF
-	TRBJ1-5	TRBV7-9	CASSHGTGYQPQHF
-	TRBJ1-2	TRBV6-5	CASRPGQGYGYTF
-	TRBJ2-3	TRBV13	CASSFPGGQDTQYF
-	TRBJ2-7	TRBV10-3	CAISGAGVYEQYF
once	TRBJ1-1	TRBV5-1	CASRGGAENTEAFF
-	TRBJ2-1	TRBV5-4	CASSLSGRVNEQFF
-	TRBJ1-3	TRBV3-1/TRBV3-2	CASSQGTGGNTIYF
-	TRBJ2-7	TRBV2	CASSGYRDRVAYEQYF
-	TRBJ2-1	TRBV9	CASSLSSGGRGEQFF
-	TRBJ2-2	TRBV6-2/TRBV6-3	CASSKTHREPGELFF
-	TRBJ2-5	TRBV11-3	CASSPGTGAQETQYF
-	TRBJ1-4	TRBV7-9	CASSLGPETNEKLFF
-	TRBJ1-2	TRBV6-1	CASSEVTGLSYGYTF
few	TRBJ2-7	TRBV7-9	CASSQSPGTLSSYEQYF
-	TRBJ1-5	TRBV4-1	CASSQEPGVSNQPQHF
-	TRBJ2-7	TRBV5-4	CASSFGTEQYF
-	TRBJ2-3	TRBV7-9	CASSLVGGPGTDTQYF
-	TRBJ1-2	TRBV6-5	CASSSLRRGGLLGYTF
-	TRBJ2-3	TRBV7-9	CASSSPGQSTDTQYF
once	TRBJ1-3	TRBV11-2	CASSLLTGNTIYF
once	TRBJ1-5	TRBV4-1	CASSQSDRANQPQHF
-	TRBJ2-7	TRBV5-5	CASSSPGTGALYEQYF
-	TRBJ2-2	TRBV7-8	CASSLVARTGELFF
-	TRBJ2-7	TRBV2	CASSTRTGGNEQYF
-	TRBJ1-1	TRBV19	CASSPGRGGRTEAFF